Listed below are T cell receptor beta chains from one sample, sequenced in a study of human T cells and chemical hapten exposure. In TCRdb, the RACE reads were re-called with MiXCR into one record per CDR3 protein. The sample lists fewer than 150,000 distinct CDR3 sequences, less than 15% occurring once. The input for sequencing was whole blood, taken in connection with sensitization to the hapten diphenylcyclopropenone (DPC). The receptors come from a woman aged 18-29 years with alopecia areata. Some clones in this sample may be carry-over from other donors' samples. Both conserved end residues are part of each CDR3. D genes are given only for firm matches. Size is stated for part of the rows, as once, few or many counts, or as a class when the clone is expanded.

v_call	d_call	clone_size	j_call	cdr3_aa	cdr3_nt
TRBV9	-	-	TRBJ2-7	CASSVRTDPYEQYF	TGTGCCAGCAGCGTCCGGACAGACCCCTACGAGCAGTACTTC
TRBV12-3/TRBV12-4	-	many	TRBJ1-6	CASSFQQSYNSPLHF	TGTGCCAGCAGTTTCCAGCAGTCCTATAATTCACCCCTCCACTTT
TRBV7-8	-	-	TRBJ1-6	CASSLARVPTRSPLHF	TGTGCCAGCAGCTTAGCTAGGGTACCAACTCGTTCACCCCTCCACTTT
TRBV20-1	-	many	TRBJ2-2	CSARVHTGELFF	TGCAGTGCTAGGGTACACACCGGGGAGCTGTTTTTT
TRBV4-2	TRBD2	few	TRBJ2-1	CASSQDETSGVDEQFF	TGTGCCAGCAGCCAAGACGAGACTAGCGGGGTGGATGAGCAGTTCTTC
TRBV23-1	-	few	TRBJ2-2	CASSQYVGQKNTGELFF	TGCGCCAGCAGTCAGTACGTAGGACAGAAGAACACCGGGGAGCTGTTTTTT
TRBV3-1	-	-	TRBJ1-5	CASSPYMEQPQHF	TGTGCCAGCAGCCCCTACATGGAGCAGCCCCAGCATTTT
TRBV5-1	-	few	TRBJ2-3	CASSRTASTDTQYF	TGCGCCAGCAGCCGCACAGCTAGCACAGATACGCAGTATTTT
TRBV20-1	TRBD2	-	TRBJ2-1	CSALAGGNLDEQFF	TGCAGTGCTCTAGCGGGGGGCAATTTGGATGAGCAGTTCTTC
TRBV18	TRBD1	many	TRBJ1-1	CASSPDRERTEAFF	TGTGCCAGCTCACCCGACAGGGAAAGGACTGAAGCTTTCTTT
TRBV6-6	-	few	TRBJ1-1	CASRKTANTEAFF	TGTGCCAGCCGGAAGACAGCGAACACTGAAGCTTTCTTT
TRBV5-1	-	few	TRBJ2-3	CASSQNADTQYF	TGCGCCAGCAGTCAAAATGCAGATACGCAGTATTTT
TRBV11-2	-	-	TRBJ2-7	CASSLDRTRTVYF	TGTGCCAGCAGCTTAGATAGGACGCGGACAGTCTACTTC
TRBV6-6	-	few	TRBJ2-5	CASSSGGFVQETQYF	TGTGCCAGCAGTTCCGGCGGGTTCGTACAAGAGACCCAGTACTTC
TRBV28	-	-	TRBJ2-3	CASSGPGDTQYF	TGTGCCAGCAGTGGTCCGGGAGATACGCAGTATTTT
TRBV10-3	-	many	TRBJ2-3	CAISVQSTDTQYF	TGTGCCATCAGTGTCCAGAGCACAGATACGCAGTATTTT
TRBV29-1	TRBD1	many	TRBJ1-1	CSGRQGAEAFF	TGCAGCGGGAGACAGGGCGCTGAAGCTTTCTTT
TRBV10-1	-	few	TRBJ2-3	CASSATGGFTDTQYF	TGCGCCAGCAGTGCGACGGGGGGCTTCACAGATACGCAGTATTTT
TRBV20-1	-	-	TRBJ1-1	CSASSGNEAFF	TGCAGTGCTAGTTCCGGGAATGAAGCTTTCTTT
TRBV5-5	-	many	TRBJ2-7	CASTQEGSNEQYF	TGTGCCAGCACCCAGGAGGGCTCCAACGAGCAGTACTTC
TRBV18	-	once	TRBJ2-7	CASSQGGPLGDEQYF	TGTGCCAGCTCACAGGGGGGCCCACTTGGGGACGAGCAGTACTTC
TRBV5-1	-	few	TRBJ2-2	CASSPMAGGAVTGELFF	TGCGCCAGCAGCCCCATGGCTGGCGGGGCGGTCACCGGGGAGCTGTTTTTT
TRBV18	-	-	TRBJ1-5	CASSLIDSNQPQHF	TGTGCCAGCTCACTCATAGATAGCAATCAGCCCCAGCATTTT
TRBV27	TRBD1	few	TRBJ1-1	CASWTGNTEAFF	TGTGCCAGCTGGACAGGGAACACTGAAGCTTTCTTT
TRBV20-1	-	few	TRBJ2-3	CSARGGANTQYF	TGCAGTGCTAGAGGGGGGGCCAATACGCAGTATTTT
TRBV11-2	-	many	TRBJ1-1	CASSFSENTEAFF	TGTGCCAGCAGCTTTTCAGAGAACACTGAAGCTTTCTTT
TRBV29-1	-	-	TRBJ1-1	CSVRQVNTEAFF	TGCAGCGTTCGACAGGTGAACACTGAAGCTTTCTTT
TRBV12-3/TRBV12-4	-	many	TRBJ1-5	CASSGYGPRTGNQPQHF	TGTGCCAGCAGTGGATATGGCCCTCGGACAGGCAATCAGCCCCAGCATTTT
TRBV30	-	few	TRBJ1-4	CAWSVYSGVSKLFF	TGTGCCTGGAGTGTCTACAGCGGTGTGAGTAAACTGTTTTTT
TRBV9	-	few	TRBJ2-7	CASSPEYTGGLFYEQYF	TGTGCCAGCAGCCCAGAATATACCGGGGGCCTCTTCTACGAGCAGTACTTC
TRBV20-1	TRBD2	-	TRBJ2-1	CSARNSGGRYNEQFF	TGCAGTGCTAGAAATAGCGGGGGGCGATACAATGAGCAGTTCTTC
TRBV10-1	-	-	TRBJ2-7	CASTLRTETYEQYF	TGCGCCAGCACCCTCCGGACAGAGACCTACGAGCAGTACTTC
TRBV18	TRBD1	few	TRBJ2-1	CASSPSTGDNEQFF	TGTGCCAGCTCACCTAGTACAGGGGACAATGAGCAGTTCTTC
TRBV29-1	-	many	TRBJ2-1	CSVDGQPNEQFF	TGCAGCGTTGACGGCCAGCCTAATGAGCAGTTCTTC
TRBV4-3	-	few	TRBJ2-1	CASSQDMAINEQFF	TGCGCCAGCAGCCAAGATATGGCGATCAATGAGCAGTTCTTC
TRBV19	-	few	TRBJ1-6	CASRSSGSSYNSPLHF	TGTGCCAGTAGATCATCAGGGAGCTCCTATAATTCACCCCTCCACTTT
TRBV2	-	many	TRBJ2-3	CASSGRTRIGDTQYF	TGTGCCAGCAGTGGTCGTACTAGAATAGGAGATACGCAGTATTTT
TRBV12-3/TRBV12-4	TRBD1	many	TRBJ1-2	CASSTGVGYTF	TGTGCCAGCAGTACAGGGGTCGGCTACACCTTC
TRBV2	TRBD1	many	TRBJ1-1	CASRGQVALGNTEAFF	TGTGCCAGCAGGGGACAGGTTGCGCTGGGGAACACTGAAGCTTTCTTT
TRBV6-2/TRBV6-3	-	-	TRBJ2-7	CAGGRGAIPYEQYF	TGTGCCGGGGGGCGCGGAGCTATTCCCTACGAGCAGTACTTC
TRBV7-2	-	few	TRBJ2-7	CASSSGAGYEQYF	TGTGCCAGCAGCTCCGGGGCCGGCTACGAGCAGTACTTC
TRBV5-1	-	few	TRBJ2-5	CASSLVGVGETQYF	TGCGCCAGCAGCTTGGTCGGGGTCGGAGAGACCCAGTACTTC
TRBV7-2	-	few	TRBJ1-1	CASSLAGRVNTEAFF	TGTGCCAGCAGCTTAGCCGGCAGGGTGAACACTGAAGCTTTCTTT
TRBV19	-	-	TRBJ2-1	CASSTRAYNEQFF	TGTGCCAGTAGTACCCGGGCCTACAATGAGCAGTTCTTC
TRBV7-6	-	few	TRBJ2-3	CASSPDTFSTDTQYF	TGTGCCAGCAGCCCCGACACTTTTAGCACAGATACGCAGTATTTT
TRBV4-3	TRBD2	many	TRBJ2-5	CASSQDFLAGVQETQYF	TGCGCCAGCAGCCAAGATTTCCTAGCGGGGGTACAAGAGACCCAGTACTTC
TRBV3-1	-	-	TRBJ2-7	CASSLQLATDEQYF	TGTGCCAGCAGCCTCCAATTAGCGACGGACGAGCAGTACTTC
TRBV6-1	-	few	TRBJ1-5	CASSEAAGFQPQHF	TGTGCCAGCAGTGAAGCAGCGGGGTTTCAGCCCCAGCATTTT
TRBV2	TRBD1	-	TRBJ1-2	CASSVLRDSPHGYTF	TGTGCCAGCAGTGTCCTTAGGGACAGCCCACACGGCTACACCTTC